This T cell receptor (beta chain) was sequenced during a study of tumor-infiltrating lymphocytes in primary liver carcinoma. Study context: These patients were men and women whose ages were 30 to 69 years.

Note on this clonotype: One end of the junction is discordant with germline, which a read error may explain.

TCR beta cDNA was made from 500 ng total RNA with a constant-region primer. Amplification in three nested multiplex PCR rounds with slightly modified ARM-PCR gave rise to TCR beta libraries. Researchers ran the first two PCR rounds for ten to eleven cycles each with TRBV1-TRBV30 forward primers and a C-beta reverse primer. MiXCR, applied by TCRdb to the multiplex PCR reads, yields one record per CDR3 protein. The sample yields 100,000 or so distinct CDR3 sequences, 55% to 75% seen once. The CDR3 runs to 15 residues. Investigators took RNA and DNA out together from roughly 21-30 mg of unsorted bulk tissue.

V usage is TRBV12-3 or TRBV12-4 and J usage is TRBJ2-7; 7 nucleotides match TRBD2. The sequenced sample was liver tumor tissue from sampling region 5. Subset in this sample: tumor region T5, tumor centre. The sequence was collected from a woman aged 60-75 years with primary liver carcinoma and hepatitis B virus infection. The CDR3 is CASSPSNGRWYEQYF. The CDR3, as DNA: TGTGCCAGCAGCCCCTCTAACGGGAGGTGGTACGAGCAGTATTTC.